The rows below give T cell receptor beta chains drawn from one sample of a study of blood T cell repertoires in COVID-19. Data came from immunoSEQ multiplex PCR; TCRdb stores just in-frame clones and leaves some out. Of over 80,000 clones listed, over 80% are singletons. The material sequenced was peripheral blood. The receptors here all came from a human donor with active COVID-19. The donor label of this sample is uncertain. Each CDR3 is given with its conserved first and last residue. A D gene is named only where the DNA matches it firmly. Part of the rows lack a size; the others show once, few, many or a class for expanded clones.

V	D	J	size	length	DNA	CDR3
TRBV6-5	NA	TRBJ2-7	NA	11	TGTGCCAGAGTCGCTATCGACGAGCAGTACTTC	CARVAIDEQYF
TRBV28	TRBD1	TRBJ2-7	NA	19	TGTGCCAGCAGTCCAGGGACAGATACACCCATTGAAAGCTCCTACGAGCAGTACTTC	CASSPGTDTPIESSYEQYF
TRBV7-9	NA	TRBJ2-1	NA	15	TGTGCCAGCAGCTTCACAGGGATCCAAGACAATGAGCAGTTCTTC	CASSFTGIQDNEQFF
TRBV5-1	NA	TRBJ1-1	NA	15	TGCGCCAGCAGCTTGGACATTAACATGAACACTGAAGCTTTCTTT	CASSLDINMNTEAFF
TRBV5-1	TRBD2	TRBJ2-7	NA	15	TGCGCCAGCAGCTTGGCAAGCGGGGGGACCTACGAGCAGTACTTC	CASSLASGGTYEQYF
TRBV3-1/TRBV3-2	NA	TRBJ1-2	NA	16	TGTGCCAGCAGCCAAGATGAATCCCTTTGGAGCGGAGGCTACACCTTC	CASSQDESLWSGGYTF
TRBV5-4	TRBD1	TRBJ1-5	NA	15	TGTGCCAGCAGCAACGGACAGGGTAGCAATCAGCCCCAGCATTTT	CASSNGQGSNQPQHF
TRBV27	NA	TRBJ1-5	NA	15	TGTGCCAGCAGGCCGGCAGGGGCAGGTTATCAGCCCCAGCATTTT	CASRPAGAGYQPQHF
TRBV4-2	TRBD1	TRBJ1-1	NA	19	TGTGCCAGCAGCCAAGATTGGGGGGGACAGGGGGCGCCGACGACTGAAGCTTTCTTT	CASSQDWGGQGAPTTEAFF
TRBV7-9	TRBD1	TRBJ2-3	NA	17	TGTGCCAGCAGCCCTCAGATGACAGGGGGCGCGGCAGATACGCAGTATTTT	CASSPQMTGGAADTQYF
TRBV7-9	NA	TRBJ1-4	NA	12	TGTGCCAGCAATCTCGGTAATGAAAAACTGTTTTTT	CASNLGNEKLFF
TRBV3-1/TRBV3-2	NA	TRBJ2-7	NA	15	TGTGCCAGCAGCCAAGTTCCAGGGGCGCTACAGGAGCAGTACTTC	CASSQVPGALQEQYF
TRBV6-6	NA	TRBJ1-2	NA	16	TGTGCCAGCAGTTACGCAACAGCCCGATCTAACTATGGCTACACCTTC	CASSYATARSNYGYTF
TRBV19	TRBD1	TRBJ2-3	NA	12	TGTGCCAGTAGTCCCAGACAGGGAACGCAGTATTTT	CASSPRQGTQYF
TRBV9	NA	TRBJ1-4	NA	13	TGTGCCAGCAGCAGGGGAGGGGATGAAAAACTGTTTTTT	CASSRGGDEKLFF
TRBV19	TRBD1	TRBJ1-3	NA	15	TGTGCCAGTAGTATCCAGGGGGGTACCGGAAACACCATATATTTT	CASSIQGGTGNTIYF
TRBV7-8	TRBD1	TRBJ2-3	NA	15	TGTGCCAGCAGCTTTCGGAGGACAGGGCCAGATACGCAGTATTTT	CASSFRRTGPDTQYF
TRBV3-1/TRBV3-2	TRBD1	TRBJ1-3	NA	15	TGTGCCAGCAGGACAGGGGATGACACTGGAAACACCATATATTTT	CASRTGDDTGNTIYF
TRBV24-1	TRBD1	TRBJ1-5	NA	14	TGTGCCACCAGTGAAGGACAGGAGAATCAGCCCCAGCATTTT	CATSEGQENQPQHF
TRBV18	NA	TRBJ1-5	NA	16	TGTGCCAGCTCGCCTGACAGACAATTTAGCAATCAGCCCCAGCATTTT	CASSPDRQFSNQPQHF
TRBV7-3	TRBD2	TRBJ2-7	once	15	TGTGCCAGCAGCCCGAATCTAGCGGGGGTCTACGAGCAGTACTTC	CASSPNLAGVYEQYF
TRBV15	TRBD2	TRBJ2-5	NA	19	TGTGCCACCAGCAGAAAAACAAGGGGACTAGCGGGGATGGGGGAGACCCAGTACTTC	CATSRKTRGLAGMGETQYF
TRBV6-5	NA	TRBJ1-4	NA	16	TGTGCCAGCAGTTACTCGGGGAGTGCAACTAATGAAAAACTGTTTTTT	CASSYSGSATNEKLFF
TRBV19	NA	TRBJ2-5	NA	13	TGTGCCAGTAGGGGACTGCCCCAAGAGACCCAGTACTTC	CASRGLPQETQYF
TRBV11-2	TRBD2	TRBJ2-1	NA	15	TGTGCCAGCAGCCCCCAATTGACTAGCGGGGGACCACAGTTCTTC	CASSPQLTSGGPQFF
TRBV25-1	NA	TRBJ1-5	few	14	TGTGCCAGCCAGAGGGGGAGTGGAGATCAGCCCCAGCATTTT	CASQRGSGDQPQHF
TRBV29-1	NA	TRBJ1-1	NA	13	TGCAGCGACCGTTTGACAGCGAACACTGAAGCTTTCTTT	CSDRLTANTEAFF
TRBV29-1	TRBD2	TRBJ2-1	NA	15	TGCAGCGTTCTGGGACTAGAGGGAATAGATCATGAGCAGTTCTTC	CSVLGLEGIDHEQFF
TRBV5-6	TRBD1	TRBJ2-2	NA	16	TGTGCCAGCAGCTGGCCGGGACAGGGGGTATCCGGGGAGCTGTTTTTT	CASSWPGQGVSGELFF
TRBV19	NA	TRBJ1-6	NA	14	TGTGCCAGTAGTGGAGGGACGGTGAATTCACCCCTCCACTTT	CASSGGTVNSPLHF
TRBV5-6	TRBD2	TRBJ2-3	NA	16	TGTGCCAGCAGCGAAACCACGGGGGGACCCACAGATACGCAGTATTTT	CASSETTGGPTDTQYF
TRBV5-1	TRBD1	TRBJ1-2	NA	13	TGCGCCAGCAGTTTGAGACAGGGCAGGGGCTACACCTTC	CASSLRQGRGYTF
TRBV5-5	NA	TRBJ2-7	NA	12	TGTGCCAGCAGCTTAAGGGGTCTCGAGCAGTACTTC	CASSLRGLEQYF
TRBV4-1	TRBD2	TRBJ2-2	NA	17	TGCGCCAGCAGCCAAGAGGGCGGGGGGGAAGTCACCGGGGAGCTGTTTTTT	CASSQEGGGEVTGELFF
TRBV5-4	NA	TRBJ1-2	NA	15	TGTGCCAGCAGGCCTGGCTCGGCTCTCGGGTATGGCTACACCTTC	CASRPGSALGYGYTF
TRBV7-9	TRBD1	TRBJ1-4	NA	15	TGTGCCAGCAGCTTAGCGGGACAGGGGGCCGAAAAACTGTTTTTT	CASSLAGQGAEKLFF
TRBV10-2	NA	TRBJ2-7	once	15	TGCGCCAGCAGTGAGTCCCCCCAGGGATCTGGGGAGCAGTACTTC	CASSESPQGSGEQYF
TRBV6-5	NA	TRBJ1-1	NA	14	TGTGCCAGCAGTTACGAGACAGGTTTTACTGAAGCTTTCTTT	CASSYETGFTEAFF
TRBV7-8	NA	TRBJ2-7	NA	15	TGTGCCAGCAGCCAACTCCGCGGGGTCTCCTACGAGCAGTACTTC	CASSQLRGVSYEQYF
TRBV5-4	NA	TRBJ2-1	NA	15	TGTGCCAGCAGCTCGACCGGGACTGCCTACAATGAGCAGTTCTTC	CASSSTGTAYNEQFF
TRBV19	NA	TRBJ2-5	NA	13	TGTGCCAGTAGTATTAATTTCCAAGAGACCCAGTACTTC	CASSINFQETQYF
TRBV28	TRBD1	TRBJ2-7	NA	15	TGTGCCAGCAGTTCCCCGACAGGGTTCGTGCGGGAGCAGTACTTC	CASSSPTGFVREQYF
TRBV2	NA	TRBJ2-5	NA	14	TGTGCCAGCAGTGAGCGACGGCTAGCGGAGACCCAGTACTTC	CASSERRLAETQYF
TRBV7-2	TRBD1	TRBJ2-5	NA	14	TGTGCCAGCAGCCTCCCGGGACAGAAAGAGACCCAGTACTTC	CASSLPGQKETQYF
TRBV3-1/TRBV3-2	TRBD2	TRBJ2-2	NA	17	TGTGCCAGCAGCCAAGAAATCAGCGGGGGGGACACCGGGGAGCTGTTTTTT	CASSQEISGGDTGELFF
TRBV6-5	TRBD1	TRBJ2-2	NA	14	TGTGCCGGAAAGACAGGGGTGAACACCGGGGAGCTGTTTTTT	CAGKTGVNTGELFF
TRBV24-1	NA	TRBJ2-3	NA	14	TGTGCCACGCTTCGAGGCGGGGGCACAGATACGCAGTATTTT	CATLRGGGTDTQYF
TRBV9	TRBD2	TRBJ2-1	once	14	TGTGCCAGCAGCTCCCCAGCGGGGGGGCATGAGCAGTTCTTC	CASSSPAGGHEQFF
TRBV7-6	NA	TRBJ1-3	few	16	TGTGCCAGCAGCTCGCCGAACAGGGTTGGGAGAAACACCATATATTTT	CASSSPNRVGRNTIYF
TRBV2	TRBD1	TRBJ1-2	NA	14	TGTGCCAGCAGCCCGGGACAGGCGTTTGACGGCTACACCTTC	CASSPGQAFDGYTF
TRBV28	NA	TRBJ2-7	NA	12	TGTGCCAGCAGGCAGGGACATGGCGAGCAGTACTTC	CASRQGHGEQYF
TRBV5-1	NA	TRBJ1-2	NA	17	TGCGCCAGCAGCTTGTCCAGGCAGGGGATAGGGGGCTATGGCTACACCTTC	CASSLSRQGIGGYGYTF
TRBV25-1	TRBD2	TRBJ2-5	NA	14	TGTGCCAGCACTTGGGGGGGATCGCGAGAGACCCAGTACTTC	CASTWGGSRETQYF
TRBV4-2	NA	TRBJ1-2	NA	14	TGTGCCAGCAGCCTGGACAGTATCAACTATGGCTACACCTTC	CASSLDSINYGYTF
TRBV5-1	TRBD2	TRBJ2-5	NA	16	TGCGCCAGCAGCCCTCGACTAGCGGGGGGTGAGGAGACCCAGTACTTC	CASSPRLAGGEETQYF